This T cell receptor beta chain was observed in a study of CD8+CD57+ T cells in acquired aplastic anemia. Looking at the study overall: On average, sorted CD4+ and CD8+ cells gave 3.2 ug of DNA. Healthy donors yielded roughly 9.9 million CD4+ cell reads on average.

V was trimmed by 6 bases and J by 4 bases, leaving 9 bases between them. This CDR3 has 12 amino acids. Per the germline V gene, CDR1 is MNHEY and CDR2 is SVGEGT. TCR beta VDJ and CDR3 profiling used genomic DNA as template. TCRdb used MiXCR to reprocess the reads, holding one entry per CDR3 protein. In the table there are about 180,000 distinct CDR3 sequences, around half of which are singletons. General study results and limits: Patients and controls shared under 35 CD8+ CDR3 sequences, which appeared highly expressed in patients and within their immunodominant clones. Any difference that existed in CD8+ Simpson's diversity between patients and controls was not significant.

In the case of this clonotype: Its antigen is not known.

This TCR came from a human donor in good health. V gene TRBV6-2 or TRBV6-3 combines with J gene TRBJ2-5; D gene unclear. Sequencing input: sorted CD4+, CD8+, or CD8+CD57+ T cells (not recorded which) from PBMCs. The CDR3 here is CASRKTLETQYF. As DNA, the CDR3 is TGTGCCAGCAGGAAAACCCTAGAGACCCAGTACTTC.